This T cell receptor beta chain comes out of a study of blood T cell repertoires in COVID-19. Libraries were prepared by immunoSEQ multiplex PCR; TCRdb keeps only in-frame clonotypes and omits some of them. The top ten hold approximately 7% of the sample, which has about 74,000 clones, 82% seen once. Sequencing was performed on peripheral blood. This TCR was sampled from a human donor in a cohort sampled during active COVID-19.

This CDR3 is CASSLGGGHGNEQFF. In nucleotides, the CDR3 is TGCGCCAGCAGCTTGGGCGGGGGTCATGGCAATGAGCAGTTCTTC. The V call is TRBV5-1, the J call TRBJ2-1, with TRBD2 matching over 7 bases. V dropped 0 bases and J dropped 6; count of bases not matched to a gene: 6. Germline lookup yields CDR1 SGHRS and CDR2 YFSETQ. The CDR3 is 15 amino acids.